One sample yielded the 13 T cell receptor beta chains listed below, sequenced in a study of blood T cell repertoires in COVID-19. Libraries were prepared by immunoSEQ multiplex PCR; TCRdb keeps only in-frame clonotypes and omits some of them. The sample records over 250,000 clones, 88% being singletons. Input material: peripheral blood. All receptors come from a woman aged 65 to 85 with COVID-19, enrolled during active disease.

In DNA form, the CDR3 reads TGCGCCAGCAGCCAAGGGACAGGGCTCCACGAGCAGTACTTC. Amino acids: CASSQGTGLHEQYF. The rearrangement joins TRBV5-1 to TRBJ2-7, with 9 bases lining up with TRBD1. Germline-derived CDR1 and CDR2 are SGHRS and YFSETQ. This CDR3 is built from 14 residues. Germline trimming cut 4 bases from V and 5 bases from J; bases unmatched to any gene: 7.

This chain links TRBV20-1 with TRBJ2-5, with no clear D. CDR3 size: 11 residues. From germline, CDR1 is DFQATT and CDR2 SNEGSKA (reference sequence). The ends were cut back, 7 bases at V and 6 bases at J, with 12 bases in the middle. This CDR3 reads CSVSSRKTQYF. The CDR3 DNA reads as TGCAGTGTATCTAGTCGAAAGACCCAGTACTTC.

The CDR3 spells CSVDLRQGSGYTF. The CDR3 coding sequence is TGCAGCGTTGACCTAAGACAGGGCTCTGGCTACACCTTC. The V gene is TRBV29-1, the J gene TRBJ1-2, with 7 bases aligning to TRBD1. V lost 3 bases to trimming and J lost 7 bases; unmatched junction nucleotides: 8. The germline V gene encodes CDR1 SQVTM and CDR2 ANQGSEA. The CDR3 loop spans 13 amino acids.

The rearrangement uses TRBV5-1 and TRBJ2-7, with TRBD1 as a possible D gene (6 bases). The V end lost 0 bases, the J end lost 3 bases, and 13 bases lay between the germline ends. Germline-derived CDR1 and CDR2 are SGHRS and YFSETQ. This CDR3 region has 15 residues. The CDR3 sequence: CASSLVAGVYYEQYF. CDR3 coding DNA: TGCGCCAGCAGCTTGGTGGCAGGGGTTTACTACGAGCAGTACTTC.

This clone has just a few counts. This chain links TRBV5-6 with TRBJ2-7; 7 bases are shared with TRBD2. Per germline, CDR1 SGHDT and CDR2 YYEEEE. Trimming cost V 4 bases and J 6 bases; bases outside gene matches: 16. CDR3 length equals 16 residues. CDR3 amino acids: CASSLLSRGGHTEQYF. Here the CDR3 DNA reads TGTGCCAGCAGCCTGCTCTCGAGGGGAGGGCATACCGAGCAGTACTTC.

The chain employs TRBV24-1 and TRBJ1-2, with no clear D. Germline V gene sequence: CDR1 KGHDR, CDR2 SFDVKD. The V and J ends lost 3 bases and 5 bases respectively, with 18 bases between them. CDR3 length: 16 residues. This CDR3 reads CATSDADGNGLYGYTF. The CDR3 DNA reads TGTGCCACCAGTGATGCAGACGGAAATGGGCTTTATGGCTACACCTTC.

CDR3 amino acids: CASMRGGQDTGELFF. The CDR3 region has the DNA TGTGCCAGCATGCGGGGGGGCCAGGACACCGGGGAGCTGTTTTTT. This chain links TRBV6-5 with TRBJ2-2, with 9 bases that match TRBD2. J gave up 3 bases and V 7 bases, and 6 bases lay outside the gene matches. From germline, CDR1 is MNHEY and CDR2 SVGAGI. The length of the CDR3 is 15 residues.

The chain couples TRBV10-3 to TRBJ2-5; 7 bases are shared with TRBD2. The CDR3 is 14 residues long. V shed 6 bases, J shed 1 base, and the junction held 5 bases outside the gene matches. The germline V gene has CDR1 ENHRY and CDR2 SYGVKD. The CDR3 spells CAIRGSGTQETQYF. DNA for the CDR3: TGTGCCATCAGAGGAAGCGGGACCCAAGAGACCCAGTACTTC.

V is TRBV15 and J is TRBJ1-4; maybe TRBD1 (6 bases). Germline values: CDR1 LNHNV, CDR2 YYDKDF (reference sequence). The CDR3 length is 15 residues. V was shortened by 1 base and J by 1 base, with 7 bases between the two germline ends. The CDR3 DNA follows: TGTGCCACCAGCAGAGGCAGGGGAACTAATGAAAAACTGTTTTTT. Translating it yields CATSRGRGTNEKLFF.

The rearrangement links TRBV30 to TRBJ2-7, with a tentative D call TRBD2 (5 bases). The CDR3 loop spans 12 amino acids. The germline V gene encodes CDR1 GTSNPN and CDR2 SVGIG (reference sequence). Trimming removed 3 bases from V and 1 base from J, with 7 bases in between. The CDR3 bases are TGTGCCTGGAGCCGGACTTCCTACGAGCAGTACTTC. This sequence encodes CAWSRTSYEQYF.

The gene calls are TRBV7-3 and TRBJ2-1; 7 nucleotides agree with TRBD2. From germline, CDR1 is SGHTA and CDR2 FQGTGA. The CDR3 length is 13 residues. With 3 bases clipped from V and 4 bases from J, the junction kept 0 bases outside the gene matches. CDR3 sequence reads: CASSLGLYNEQFF. CDR3 bases: TGTGCCAGCAGCTTGGGACTATACAATGAGCAGTTCTTC. The whole variable domain, remainder taken from reference TRBV7-3 and TRBJ2-1, is GAGVSQTPSNKVTEKGKYVELRCDPISGHTALYWYRQSLGQGPEFLIYFQGTGAADDSGLPNDRFFAVRPEGSVSTLKIQRTERGDSAVYLCASSLGLYNEQFFGPGTRLTVL.

This clone was recorded a few times. This chain uses TRBV18 with TRBJ2-1, with 10 bases lining up with TRBD1. The CDR3 extends over 15 amino acids. V was pared by 5 bases and J by 6 bases, with 7 bases of the junction left unmatched. Looked up from germline, CDR1 is KGHSH and CDR2 is LQKENI. CDR3 bases: TGTGCCAGCTCAATTGCGGGACAGGGGTTCAATGAGCAGTTCTTC. This translates into CASSIAGQGFNEQFF.

This clone appeared a single time. This rearrangement joins TRBV29-1 to TRBJ2-7; tentative D call: TRBD1 (5 bases). Germline V gene sequence: CDR1 SQVTM, CDR2 ANQGSEA. There are 11 residues in the CDR3. The V end lost 7 bases, the J end lost 10 bases, and 17 bases lay between the germline ends. The CDR3 DNA reads TGCAGCGCAGGAGAGCCCCAGGGACAGTACTTC. Protein product: CSAGEPQGQYF.